The clone carrying this T cell receptor (beta chain) was counted a single time. The entry originates in a study of blood T cell repertoires in COVID-19. Study at large: Material from acute and convalescent COVID-19 was sourced from the United States, Italy and Spain.

The study drew participants aged about 18 to 89 years from some 24 US areas. Which cohort a participant joined came from the clinical history participants gave. Donors in Cohort 3 counted as recovered after two negative PCRs, clearance, or symptom resolution. In germline, CDR1 is SGHRS, CDR2 YFSETQ. The CDR3 is made up of 16 amino acids. Germline trimming cut 3 bases from V and 0 bases from J; bases unmatched to any gene: 3. The assay was immunoSEQ multiplex PCR, and TCRdb's table has in-frame clones only and misses some. The top ten hold 3% of the sample, which has under 300,000 clones, 88% seen once.

The chain links TRBV5-1 to TRBJ2-1, with 10 bases aligning to TRBD2. The TCR originated in a woman aged 50 to 60 who had recovered from COVID-19. Specimen: PBMCs or T cells enriched from blood (not recorded which). The DNA for the CDR3 is TGCGCCAGCAGCTCTTCTAGCGGGAGCTCCTACAATGAGCAGTTCTTC. Protein product: CASSSSSGSSYNEQFF.